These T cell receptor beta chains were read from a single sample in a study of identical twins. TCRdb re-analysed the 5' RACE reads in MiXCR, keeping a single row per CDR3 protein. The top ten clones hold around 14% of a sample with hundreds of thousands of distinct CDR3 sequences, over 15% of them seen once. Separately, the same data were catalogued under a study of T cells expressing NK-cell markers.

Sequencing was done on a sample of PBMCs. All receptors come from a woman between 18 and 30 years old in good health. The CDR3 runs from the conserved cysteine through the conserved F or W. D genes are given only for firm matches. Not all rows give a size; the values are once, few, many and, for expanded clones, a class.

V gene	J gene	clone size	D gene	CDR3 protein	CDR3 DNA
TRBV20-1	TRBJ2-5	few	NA	CSAREIAIRFGTQYF	TGCAGTGCTAGAGAGATAGCGATTAGGTTTGGGACCCAGTACTTC
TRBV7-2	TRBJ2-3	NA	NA	CASSFGTAEWDTQYF	TGTGCCAGCAGCTTCGGCACAGCTGAATGGGATACGCAGTATTTT
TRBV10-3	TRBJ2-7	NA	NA	CAISDPQGREPYEQYF	TGTGCCATCAGTGACCCTCAAGGCCGAGAGCCCTACGAGCAGTACTTC
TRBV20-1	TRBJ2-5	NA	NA	CSARDSRAGQETQYF	TGCAGTGCTAGAGATTCTCGGGCGGGGCAGGAGACCCAGTACTTC
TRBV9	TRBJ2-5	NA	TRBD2	CASSVTAPSGGETQYF	TGTGCCAGCAGCGTAACCGCACCTAGCGGGGGTGAGACCCAGTACTTC
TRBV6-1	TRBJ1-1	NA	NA	CASSEYSRREAFF	TGTGCCAGCAGTGAATATTCGAGACGTGAAGCTTTCTTT
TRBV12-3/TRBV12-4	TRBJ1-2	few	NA	CASSLATGGNTF	TGTGCCAGCAGTTTGGCCACAGGTGGAAACACCTTC
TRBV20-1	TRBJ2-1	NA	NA	CSAEGRNNEQFF	TGCAGTGCTGAAGGAAGAAACAATGAGCAGTTCTTC
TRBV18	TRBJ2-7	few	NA	CASSPPSARGYEQYF	TGTGCCAGCTCACCACCGTCGGCCAGGGGCTACGAGCAGTACTTC
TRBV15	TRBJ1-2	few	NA	CATSSGTVNYGYTF	TGTGCCACCAGCAGTGGGACGGTGAACTATGGCTACACCTTC
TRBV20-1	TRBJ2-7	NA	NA	CSAREGALTYEQYF	TGCAGTGCTAGAGAGGGCGCACTCACCTACGAGCAGTACTTC
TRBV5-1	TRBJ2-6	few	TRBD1	CASSSGGTGTGASGNVLTF	TGCGCCAGCAGCTCTGGGGGAACCGGGACAGGGGCATCGGGCAACGTCCTGACTTTC
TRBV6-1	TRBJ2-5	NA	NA	CASSEAPEETQYF	TGTGCCAGCAGTGAAGCACCCGAAGAGACCCAGTACTTC
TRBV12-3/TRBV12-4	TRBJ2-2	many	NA	CASSLKITVLNTGELFF	TGTGCCAGCAGTTTGAAAATAACAGTTCTGAACACCGGGGAGCTGTTTTTT
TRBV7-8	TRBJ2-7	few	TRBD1	CASSLRQGIYEQYF	TGTGCCAGCAGCCTAAGACAGGGGATCTACGAGCAGTACTTC
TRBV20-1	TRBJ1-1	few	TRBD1	CSASWGQGMNTEAFF	TGCAGTGCTTCATGGGGACAGGGGATGAACACTGAAGCTTTCTTT
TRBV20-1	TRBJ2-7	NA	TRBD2	CSARDGIAGSTYEQYF	TGCAGTGCTAGAGATGGGATAGCGGGATCAACCTACGAGCAGTACTTC
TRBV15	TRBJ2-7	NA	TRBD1	CATSIFQGANEQYF	TGTGCCACCAGCATCTTCCAGGGGGCGAACGAGCAGTACTTC
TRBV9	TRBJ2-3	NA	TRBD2	CASSATSGGRDTQYF	TGTGCCAGCAGCGCGACTAGCGGGGGGAGGGATACGCAGTATTTT
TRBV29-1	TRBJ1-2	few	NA	CSVEKQEYGYTF	TGCAGCGTTGAGAAGCAGGAATATGGCTACACCTTC
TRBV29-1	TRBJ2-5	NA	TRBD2	CSVVSGEETQYF	TGCAGCGTTGTGAGCGGGGAAGAGACCCAGTACTTC
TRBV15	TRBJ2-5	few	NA	CATSRVVGSGETQYF	TGTGCCACCAGCAGAGTCGTAGGGAGCGGTGAGACCCAGTACTTC
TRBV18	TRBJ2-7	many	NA	CASSQGPEQYF	TGTGCCAGCTCACAAGGCCCCGAGCAGTACTTC
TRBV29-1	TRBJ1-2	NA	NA	CSARTPASYYGYTF	TGCAGCGCCCGGACACCGGCCTCTTATTATGGCTACACCTTC
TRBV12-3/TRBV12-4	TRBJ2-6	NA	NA	CASRPPSGANVLTF	TGTGCCAGCAGACCACCCTCTGGGGCCAACGTCCTGACTTTC
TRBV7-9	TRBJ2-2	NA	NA	CASSLTTPGELFF	TGTGCCAGCAGCTTAACGACACCCGGGGAGCTGTTTTTT
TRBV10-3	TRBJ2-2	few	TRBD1	CAISDLTGIPGELFF	TGTGCCATCAGTGACCTGACAGGGATCCCCGGGGAGCTGTTTTTT
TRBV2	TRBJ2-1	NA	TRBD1	CASRFSGGDSEFF	TGTGCCAGCAGATTTTCAGGGGGCGATTCCGAGTTCTTC
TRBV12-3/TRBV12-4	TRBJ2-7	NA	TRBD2	CASRSASGTVSSYEQYF	TGTGCCAGCAGATCCGCTAGCGGGACCGTTTCCAGCTACGAGCAGTACTTC
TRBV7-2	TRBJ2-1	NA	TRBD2	CASGVQPSGNEQFF	TGTGCCAGCGGTGTCCAGCCTAGCGGAAATGAGCAGTTCTTC
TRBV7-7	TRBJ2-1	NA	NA	CALGGLRAYNEQFF	TGTGCTCTAGGGGGTCTTAGGGCATACAATGAGCAGTTCTTC
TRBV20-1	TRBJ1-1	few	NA	CSANPDMNTEAFF	TGCAGTGCTAACCCAGACATGAACACTGAAGCTTTCTTT
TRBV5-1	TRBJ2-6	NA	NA	CASKFRAGGANVLTF	TGCGCCAGCAAGTTCAGGGCTGGTGGGGCCAACGTCCTGACTTTC
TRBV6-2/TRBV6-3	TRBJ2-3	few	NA	CASSPSWAVRTDTQYF	TGTGCCAGCAGCCCCTCCTGGGCAGTAAGAACAGATACGCAGTATTTT
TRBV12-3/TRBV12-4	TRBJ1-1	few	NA	CASGAVAGVGSEAFF	TGTGCCAGCGGGGCCGTGGCAGGGGTAGGCTCTGAAGCTTTCTTT
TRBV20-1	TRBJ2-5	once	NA	CSAPSVRGQETQYF	TGCAGTGCCCCCTCCGTCAGGGGCCAAGAGACCCAGTACTTC
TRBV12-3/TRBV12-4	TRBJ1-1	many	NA	CASTISGRGTEAFF	TGTGCCAGCACTATCTCGGGGAGGGGCACTGAAGCTTTCTTT
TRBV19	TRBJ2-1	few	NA	CASSIAGSSYNEQFF	TGTGCCAGTAGTATAGCGGGAAGCTCCTACAATGAGCAGTTCTTC
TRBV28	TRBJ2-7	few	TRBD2	CASSSQREGRYEQYF	TGTGCCAGCAGTTCCCAGCGGGAGGGACGGTACGAGCAGTACTTC
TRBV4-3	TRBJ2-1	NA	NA	CASSRATGLNEQFF	TGCGCCAGCAGCCGAGCCACGGGCCTAAATGAGCAGTTCTTC
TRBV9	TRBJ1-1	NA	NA	CASSVTTNTEAFF	TGTGCCAGCAGCGTAACGACGAACACTGAAGCTTTCTTT
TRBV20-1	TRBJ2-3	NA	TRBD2	CSILAGGGTDTQYF	TGCAGTATACTAGCGGGAGGGGGCACAGATACGCAGTATTTT
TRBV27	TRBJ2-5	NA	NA	CASSFREGETQYF	TGTGCCAGCAGTTTTAGGGAAGGCGAGACCCAGTACTTC
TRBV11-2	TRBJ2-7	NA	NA	CASSLGEPGEQYF	TGTGCCAGCAGCTTAGGGGAACCGGGCGAGCAGTACTTC
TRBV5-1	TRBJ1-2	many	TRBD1	CASSLEGDRIYGYTF	TGCGCCAGCAGCTTGGAGGGGGACAGGATCTATGGCTACACCTTC
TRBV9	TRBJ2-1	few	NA	CASSPRTYNEQFF	TGTGCCAGCAGTCCACGGACCTACAATGAGCAGTTCTTC
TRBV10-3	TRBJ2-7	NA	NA	CAISEPQRYSEQYF	TGTGCCATCAGTGAGCCGCAGAGATATTCGGAGCAGTACTTC
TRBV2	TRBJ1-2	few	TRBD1	CASSELDRGNYGYTF	TGTGCCAGCAGTGAATTGGACAGGGGGAACTATGGCTACACCTTC
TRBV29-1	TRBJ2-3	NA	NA	CSGGEAATQYF	TGCAGCGGGGGGGAGGCGGCTACGCAGTATTTT
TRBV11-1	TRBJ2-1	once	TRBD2	CASSPVTSGRTPAWNEQFF	TGTGCCAGCAGCCCAGTGACTAGCGGGAGGACCCCTGCTTGGAATGAGCAGTTCTTC
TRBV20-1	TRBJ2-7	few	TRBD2	CSARSLADQYEQYF	TGCAGTGCTAGAAGCCTAGCGGATCAATACGAGCAGTACTTC
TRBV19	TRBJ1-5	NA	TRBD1	CASQGAGYQPQHF	TGTGCCAGCCAGGGGGCAGGGTATCAGCCCCAGCATTTT
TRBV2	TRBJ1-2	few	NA	CASSPIEGYGYTF	TGTGCCAGCAGCCCCATAGAGGGCTATGGCTACACCTTC